The 20 T cell receptor beta chains below all came from one sample that was sequenced in a study of T cells in Graves' hyperthyroidism and ophthalmopathy. It was RNA transcripts that yielded the amplified TCR beta CDR3 regions. Researchers ran a first-round RT-PCR on the TCR CDR3 using the HTBI primer set. TCRdb processed the multiplex PCR reads anew with MiXCR; each CDR3 protein has one entry. Of 370,000 or so distinct CDR3 sequences in the sample, more than 15% were seen once. The sequencing sample was made of blood. Receptors originate from a young woman with Graves' hyperthyroidism that later progressed to Graves' ophthalmopathy.

With regard to this clonotype: A read error may be the cause here, since a much bigger clone is one base away. The J gene is TRBJ2-7, the V gene TRBV7-9; D tentatively fits TRBD1 or TRBD2 (6 bases each). The CDR3 is made up of 15 amino acids. Germline lookup yields CDR1 SEHNR and CDR2 FQNEAQ (reference sequence). CDR3 in DNA: TGTGCCAGCAGCCACCCTGGGGGGCCCTCCTACGAGCGGTACTTC. It specifies CASSHPGGPSYERYF.

About this clonotype: A much bigger clone sits one base away, suggesting this may be a read error. This chain connects TRBV27 to TRBJ2-3; 9 bases align to TRBD2. The CDR3 runs 15 residues. The germline CDR1 and CDR2 sequences are MNHEY and SMNVEV (reference sequence). V was clipped by 6 bases and J by 3 bases; unmatched bases: 7. CDR3 amino acids: CASRRGAGGTDTQYF. The CDR3, as DNA: TGTGCCAGCAGAAGGGGAGCGGGAGGAACAGATACGCAGTATTTT.

V is TRBV5-1 and J is TRBJ2-7, with 8 bases identical to TRBD2. V lost 3 bases, J lost 5 bases, and 10 bases stayed unmatched. Germline CDR1 and CDR2: SGHRS and YFSETQ. The CDR3 has 15 amino acids. The chain's CDR3 is CASSSRGGRINEQYF. The CDR3 region has the DNA TGCGCCAGCAGCTCAAGAGGCGGGAGGATCAACGAGCAGTACTTC.

This clonotype was counted many times. The chain carries TRBV27 and TRBJ2-3; 7 nucleotides line up with TRBD1. The CDR3 loop spans 16 amino acids. Per the germline V gene, CDR1 is MNHEY and CDR2 is SMNVEV (reference sequence). V lost 5 bases, J lost 4 bases, and 12 bases stayed unmatched. The CDR3 DNA sequence: TGTGCCAGCAGTCCGACGCTAGACAGGGCTGCAGATACGCAGTATTTT. Protein product: CASSPTLDRAADTQYF.

This clonotype was picked up a small number of times. In DNA form, the CDR3 reads TGTGCCAGCAGCTTAGCTGGGAATAATTCACCCCTCCACTTT. Protein sequence: CASSLAGNNSPLHF. The chain is built from TRBV7-9 and TRBJ1-6; D unresolved. CDR3 length: 14 amino acids. Trimming removed 0 bases at V and 5 bases at J, with 5 bases between. From germline, CDR1 is SEHNR and CDR2 FQNEAQ (reference sequence).

In this sample, this clonotype turned up many times. The gene calls are TRBV7-8 and TRBJ1-5; D unclear. The CDR3 runs to 17 residues. V dropped 3 bases and J dropped 5 bases, with 20 bases sitting between them. Germline assignment: CDR1 SGHVS and CDR2 FQNEAQ. CDR3 nucleotides: TGTGCCAGCAGCTTCTATCCGGGTCGGTCGGAGGATCAGCCCCAGCATTTT. Translated, it gives CASSFYPGRSEDQPQHF.

The chain recombines TRBV28 with TRBJ2-3; tentative D call: TRBD1 (5 bases). The germline CDR1 and CDR2 sequences are MDHEN and SYDVKM. V was clipped by 3 bases and J by 5 bases, with 12 bases between them. CDR3 length: 14 amino acids. The CDR3 protein is CASSFSGKGDTQYF. Written as DNA, the CDR3 is TGTGCCAGCAGTTTTTCAGGGAAGGGAGATACGCAGTATTTT.

In this sample, this clonotype turned up once. The chain is built from TRBV29-1 and TRBJ2-1; TRBD1 is a possible D gene (5 bases). The ends were cut back, 4 bases at V and 12 bases at J, with 7 bases in the middle. This CDR3 spans 9 amino acids. The germline CDR1 and CDR2 sequences are SQVTM and ANQGSEA. CDR3 sequence: CSVGRGQFF. The CDR3 DNA is TGCAGCGTTGGAAGGGGGCAGTTCTTC.

This clonotype was recorded many times. The chain has TRBV20-1 and TRBJ2-5; 10 bases align to TRBD2. From germline, CDR1 is DFQATT and CDR2 SNEGSKA (reference sequence). CDR3 length: 14 amino acids. V was clipped by 3 bases and J by 5 bases; unmatched bases: 6. CDR3 nucleotide sequence: TGCAGTGCTAGGGTTAGCGGGAGGTTCGAGACCCAGTACTTC. Its protein is CSARVSGRFETQYF.

The chain couples TRBV2 to TRBJ1-3; no reliable D call. The germline gives CDR1 SNHLY, CDR2 FYNNEI. The CDR3 spans 13 residues. V lost 8 bases to trimming and J lost 4 bases, with 12 bases between them. The CDR3 sequence: CASLGPGGNTIYF. CDR3 in DNA: TGTGCCAGCCTTGGCCCTGGAGGAAACACCATATATTTT.

This clonotype was seen more than once but under ten times. The chain has TRBV10-1 and TRBJ2-7; D perhaps matches TRBD2 (5 bases). The CDR3 runs to 14 residues. The V gene lost 0 bases and the J gene lost 0 bases, with 6 bases spanning the gap. Per the germline V gene, CDR1 is WNHNN and CDR2 is SYGVQD (reference sequence). In DNA, the CDR3 is TGCGCCAGCAGTGAGTCGGACTCCTCCTACGAGCAGTACTTC. Protein sequence: CASSESDSSYEQYF.

This clonotype was recorded a few times. A read error may produce the germline difference seen at one junction end. This chain connects TRBV29-1 to TRBJ2-1, with 9 bases matching TRBD1. CDR1 SQVTM and CDR2 ANQGSEA come from the germline V gene. This CDR3 has 13 residues. The CDR3 loop is CCVETGQGNEQFF. The CDR3 nucleotides are TGCTGCGTGGAAACGGGACAGGGCAATGAGCAGTTCTTC.

The table lists this clonotype with many counts. The chain combines TRBV20-1 with TRBJ2-7; TRBD2 might be the D (6 bases). The V end lost 3 bases, the J end lost 3 bases, and 15 bases lay between the germline ends. Germline V CDR1 and CDR2: DFQATT, SNEGSKA (reference sequence). This CDR3 contains 14 residues. CDR3 sequence reads: CSASRDSSIYEQYF. As DNA, the CDR3 is TGCAGTGCTAGCCGGGACTCGTCCATCTACGAGCAGTACTTC.

This clonotype was counted ten times or more. The V gene is TRBV28, the J gene TRBJ1-1; possibly TRBD1 for D (6 bases). V gave up 7 bases and J gave up 0 bases, with 12 bases separating them. The germline V gene has CDR1 MDHEN and CDR2 SYDVKM. There are 14 residues in the CDR3. The CDR3 reads CASTGQHMNTEAFF. In DNA form, the CDR3 reads TGTGCCAGCACCGGACAGCACATGAACACTGAAGCTTTCTTT. Looking up the rest from reference TRBV28 and TRBJ1-1 gives the full variable domain: DVKVTQSSRYLVKRTGEKVFLECVQDMDHENMFWYRQDPGLGLRLIYFSYDVKMKEKGDIPEGYSVSREKKERFSLILESASTNQTSMYLCASTGQHMNTEAFFGQGTRLTVV.

The V call is TRBV6-1, the J call TRBJ1-1, with 10 bases identical to TRBD1. CDR1 is MNHNS, CDR2 SASEGT, per germline. Trimming at V came to 7 bases and at J to 5 bases, leaving 10 bases not matched to a gene. CDR3 length equals 15 residues. CDR3 protein: CASIRQGAIRTEAFF. The CDR3 DNA reads as TGTGCCAGCATACGACAGGGGGCAATCAGGACTGAAGCTTTCTTT.

Many counts were recorded for this clonotype. The chain has TRBV3-1 and TRBJ2-1; TRBD2 matches at 7 bases. After removal of 10 bases from V and 1 base from J, the junction contained 16 bases not matched to a gene. The germline CDR1 and CDR2 sequences are LGHDT and YNNKEL (reference sequence). The length of the CDR3 is 17 residues. This CDR3 is CANSGTKHPISYNEQFF. In DNA form, the CDR3 reads TGTGCCAACTCCGGGACTAAACACCCAATATCCTACAATGAGCAGTTCTTC.

V and J are TRBV5-4 and TRBJ2-7; D not certain. The J call is in doubt because the DNA end fits TRBJ2-1 better. CDR3 length equals 12 residues. The germline V gene has CDR1 SGHNT and CDR2 YYREEE (reference sequence). CDR3 DNA sequence: TGTGCCAGCAGCTTGGAACGGTACGAGCAGTTCTTC. Amino acids: CASSLERYEQFF.

This clonotype was observed at least ten times. This chain connects TRBV6-6 to TRBJ1-2, with D unresolved. Germline assignment: CDR1 MNHNY and CDR2 SVGAGI (reference sequence). CDR3 length: 14 amino acids. Trimming took 2 bases from V and 10 from J, leaving 17 bases between them. The CDR3 DNA reads as TGTGCCAGCAGTTACAACTGGGAGCCCAGGAACTACACCTTC. This gives the protein CASSYNWEPRNYTF.

This clonotype was seen a few times. This chain connects TRBV30 to TRBJ1-1, with a possible D match to TRBD1 (5 bases). Germline V lookup: CDR1 GTSNPN, CDR2 SVGIG (reference sequence). The CDR3 covers 12 residues. Trimming removed 3 bases from V and 6 bases from J, with 11 bases in between. This CDR3 is CAWSLWGSEAFF. For the CDR3, the DNA is TGTGCCTGGAGCCTCTGGGGCTCTGAAGCTTTCTTT.

Notes on this clonotype: This clone may be a read error of a much larger clone one base away. This chain uses TRBV6-2 or TRBV6-3 with TRBJ2-5; 8 bases line up with TRBD1. The length of the CDR3 is 15 residues. With V trimmed by 5 bases and J by 5 bases, 10 bases remained unmatched. CDR1 and CDR2 (germline): MNHEY, SVGEGT. For the CDR3, the DNA is TGTGCCAGCAGTGCACAGGGGGTCTCTGGGGAGACCCAGTACTTC. It translates to CASSAQGVSGETQYF.